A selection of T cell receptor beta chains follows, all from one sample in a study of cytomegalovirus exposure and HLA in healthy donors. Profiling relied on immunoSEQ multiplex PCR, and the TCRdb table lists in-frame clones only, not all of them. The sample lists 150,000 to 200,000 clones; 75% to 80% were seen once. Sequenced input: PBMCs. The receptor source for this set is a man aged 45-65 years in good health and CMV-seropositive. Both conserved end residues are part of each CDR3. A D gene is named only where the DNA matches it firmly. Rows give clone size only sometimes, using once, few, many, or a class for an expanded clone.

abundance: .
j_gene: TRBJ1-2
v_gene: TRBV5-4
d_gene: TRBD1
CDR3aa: CASSLEGALPRFGYTF
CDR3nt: TGTGCCAGCAGCTTGGAGGGGGCTCTGCCCCGCTTTGGCTACACCTTC

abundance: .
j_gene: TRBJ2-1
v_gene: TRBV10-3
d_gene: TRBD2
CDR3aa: CAISGGTSVYNEQFF
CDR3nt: TGTGCCATCAGTGGAGGGACTAGCGTTTACAATGAGCAGTTCTTC

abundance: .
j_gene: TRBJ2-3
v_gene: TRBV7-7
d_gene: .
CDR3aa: CASSSGTSTDTQYF
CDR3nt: TGTGCCAGCAGCTCCGGGACTAGCACAGATACGCAGTATTTT

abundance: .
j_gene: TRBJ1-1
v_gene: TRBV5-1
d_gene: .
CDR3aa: CASSLGWEGGTEAFF
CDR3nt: TGCGCCAGCAGCTTAGGATGGGAGGGAGGCACTGAAGCTTTCTTT

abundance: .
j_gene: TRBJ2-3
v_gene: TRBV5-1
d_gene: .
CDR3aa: CASSLPTGRDTQYF
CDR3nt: TGCGCCAGCAGCTTGCCCACAGGGCGCGATACGCAGTATTTT

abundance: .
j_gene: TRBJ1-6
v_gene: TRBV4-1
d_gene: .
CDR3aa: CASSQESEVFSSPLHF
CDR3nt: TGCGCCAGCAGCCAAGAGTCGGAGGTTTTCAGTTCACCCCTCCACTTT

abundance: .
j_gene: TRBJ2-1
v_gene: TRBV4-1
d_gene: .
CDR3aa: CASSQARIGGYLNSYNEQFF
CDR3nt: TGCGCCAGCAGCCAAGCGCGGATCGGCGGGTACCTAAATTCCTACAATGAGCAGTTCTTC

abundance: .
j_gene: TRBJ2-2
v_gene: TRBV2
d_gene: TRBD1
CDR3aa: CASRGQGANTGELFF
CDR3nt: TGTGCCAGCAGGGGACAGGGGGCGAACACCGGGGAGCTGTTTTTT

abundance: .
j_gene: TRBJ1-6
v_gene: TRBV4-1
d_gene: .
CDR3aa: CASSQQGLSPLHF
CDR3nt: TGCGCCAGCAGCCAGCAGGGGCTTTCACCCCTCCACTTT

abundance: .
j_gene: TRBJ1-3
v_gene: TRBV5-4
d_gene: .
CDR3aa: CASSLGHPGNTIYF
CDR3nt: TGTGCCAGCAGCTTGGGACACCCTGGAAACACCATATATTTT

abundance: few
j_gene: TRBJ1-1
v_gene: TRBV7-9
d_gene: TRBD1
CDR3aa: CASSILGTGGTEAFF
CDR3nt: TGTGCCAGCAGCATCCTGGGGACAGGGGGCACTGAAGCTTTCTTT

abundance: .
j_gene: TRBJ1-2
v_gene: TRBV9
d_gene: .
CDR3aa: CASSVFDSPNYGYTF
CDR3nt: TGTGCCAGCAGCGTATTTGACAGCCCTAACTATGGCTACACCTTC

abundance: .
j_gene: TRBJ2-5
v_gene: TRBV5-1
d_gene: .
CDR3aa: CASSLSAGQETQYF
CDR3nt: TGCGCCAGCAGCTTGTCGGCAGGGCAAGAGACCCAGTACTTC

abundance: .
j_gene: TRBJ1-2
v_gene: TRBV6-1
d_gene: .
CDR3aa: CASSAQGDYGYTF
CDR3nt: TGTGCCAGCAGTGCACAGGGCGACTATGGCTACACCTTC

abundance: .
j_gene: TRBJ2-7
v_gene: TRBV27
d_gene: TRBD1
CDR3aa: CASSLAPGQGRYEQYF
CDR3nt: TGTGCCAGCAGTTTAGCCCCGGGACAGGGTCGCTACGAGCAGTACTTC

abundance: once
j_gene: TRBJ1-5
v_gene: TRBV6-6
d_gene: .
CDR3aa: CASSSSGGGNQPQHF
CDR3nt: TGTGCCAGCAGTTCCTCGGGGGGAGGCAATCAGCCCCAGCATTTT

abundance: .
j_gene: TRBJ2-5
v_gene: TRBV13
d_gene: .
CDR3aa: CASSQSLTGPQETQYF
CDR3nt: TGTGCCAGCAGTCAATCCCTAACAGGGCCCCAAGAGACCCAGTACTTC

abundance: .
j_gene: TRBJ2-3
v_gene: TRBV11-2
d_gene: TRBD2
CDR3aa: CASSPWTSATDTQYF
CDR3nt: TGTGCCAGCAGCCCCTGGACTAGCGCCACAGATACGCAGTATTTT

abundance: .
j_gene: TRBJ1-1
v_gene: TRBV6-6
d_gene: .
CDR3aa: CAALGIMNTEAFF
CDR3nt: TGTGCCGCCCTAGGCATCATGAACACTGAAGCTTTCTTT

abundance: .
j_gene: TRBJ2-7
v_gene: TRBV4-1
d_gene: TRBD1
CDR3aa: CASSQGFARGSFEQYF
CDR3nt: TGCGCCAGCAGCCAAGGGTTCGCCAGGGGGAGTTTCGAGCAGTACTTC

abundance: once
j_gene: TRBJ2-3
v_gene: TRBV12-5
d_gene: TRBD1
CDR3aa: CASGLGTGGTDTQYF
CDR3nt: TGTGCTAGTGGCCTAGGGACAGGGGGTACAGATACGCAGTATTTT

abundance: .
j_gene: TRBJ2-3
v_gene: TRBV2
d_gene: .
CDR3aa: CASSLANTDTQYF
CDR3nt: TGTGCCAGCAGTCTAGCGAACACAGATACGCAGTATTTT

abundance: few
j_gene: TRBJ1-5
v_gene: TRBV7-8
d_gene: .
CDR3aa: CASSHTDNQPQHF
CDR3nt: TGTGCCAGCAGCCACACAGACAATCAGCCCCAGCATTTT

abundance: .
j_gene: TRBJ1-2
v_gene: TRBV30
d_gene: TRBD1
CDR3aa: CALRTGGFYGYTF
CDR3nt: TGTGCCTTGCGGACAGGGGGCTTCTATGGCTACACCTTC

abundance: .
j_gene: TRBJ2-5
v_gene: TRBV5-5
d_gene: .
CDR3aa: CATQLAPTSQETQYF
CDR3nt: TGTGCCACCCAACTCGCACCTACTTCACAAGAGACCCAGTACTTC

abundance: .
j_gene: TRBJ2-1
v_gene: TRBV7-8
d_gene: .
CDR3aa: CASSLGLAMEQFF
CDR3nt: TGTGCCAGCAGCTTAGGCCTAGCTATGGAGCAGTTCTTC

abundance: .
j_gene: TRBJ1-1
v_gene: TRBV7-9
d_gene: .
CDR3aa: CASSDGQPNTEAFF
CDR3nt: TGTGCCAGCAGCGACGGACAGCCGAACACTGAAGCTTTCTTT

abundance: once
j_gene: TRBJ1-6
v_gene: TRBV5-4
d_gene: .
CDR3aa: CASSSGRADSSYNSPLHF
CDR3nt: TGTGCCAGCAGCTCCGGTAGGGCGGACAGCTCCTATAATTCACCCCTCCACTTT

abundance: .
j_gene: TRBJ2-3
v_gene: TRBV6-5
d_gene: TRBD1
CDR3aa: CASRPAGGRPDTQYF
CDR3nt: TGTGCCAGCAGGCCCGCAGGGGGCAGGCCAGATACGCAGTATTTT

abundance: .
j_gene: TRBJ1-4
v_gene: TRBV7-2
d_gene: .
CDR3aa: CASSPSGQPNEKLFF
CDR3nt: TGTGCCAGCAGCCCAAGCGGCCAGCCAAATGAAAAACTGTTTTTT

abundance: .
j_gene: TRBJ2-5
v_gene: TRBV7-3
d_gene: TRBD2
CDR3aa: CASSSGLAETQYF
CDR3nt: TGTGCCAGCAGCTCCGGACTAGCGGAGACCCAGTACTTC

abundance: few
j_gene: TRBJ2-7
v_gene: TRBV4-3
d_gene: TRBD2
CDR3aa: CASSPGRAYEQYF
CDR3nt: TGCGCCAGCAGTCCTGGGAGGGCCTACGAGCAGTACTTC

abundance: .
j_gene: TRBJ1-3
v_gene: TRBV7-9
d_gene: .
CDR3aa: CASSLAGGVGNTIYF
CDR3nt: TGTGCCAGCAGCTTAGCGGGAGGGGTCGGAAACACCATATATTTT

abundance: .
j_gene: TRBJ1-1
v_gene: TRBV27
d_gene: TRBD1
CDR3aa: CASSPFRQGLGAFF
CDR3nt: TGTGCCAGCAGTCCGTTTCGACAGGGTCTTGGAGCTTTCTTT

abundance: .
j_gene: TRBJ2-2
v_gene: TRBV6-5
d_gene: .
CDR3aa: CASSKPGPGELFF
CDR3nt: TGTGCCAGCAGCAAGCCAGGGCCCGGGGAGCTGTTTTTT

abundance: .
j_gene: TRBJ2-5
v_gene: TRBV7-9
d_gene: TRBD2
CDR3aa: CASSARLAGAGETQYF
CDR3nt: TGTGCCAGCAGCGCGCGACTAGCGGGGGCCGGAGAGACCCAGTACTTC

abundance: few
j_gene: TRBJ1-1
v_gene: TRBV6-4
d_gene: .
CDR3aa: CASSSEGTEAFF
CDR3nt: TGTGCCAGCAGTTCGGAGGGGACTGAAGCTTTCTTT

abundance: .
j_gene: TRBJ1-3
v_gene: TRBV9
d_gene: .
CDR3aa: CVSSSSPDLEGTIYF
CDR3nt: TGTGTCAGCAGTTCTAGTCCCGACCTCGAGGGCACCATATATTTT

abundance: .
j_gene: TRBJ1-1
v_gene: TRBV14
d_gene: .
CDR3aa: CASSQEGGGVEAFF
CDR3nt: TGTGCCAGCAGCCAGGAGGGGGGGGGTGTTGAAGCTTTCTTT